This TCR beta chain is drawn from a study of cytotoxic CD8 clonotypes in ibrutinib-treated CLL. Profiling relied on immunoSEQ multiplex PCR, and the TCRdb table lists in-frame clones only, not all of them. The table shows a few hundred thousand clones, with about three quarters occurring only once. The CDR3 spans 14 residues. CDR1 is SGHRS, CDR2 YFSETQ, per germline. V shed 3 bases, J shed 8 bases, and the junction held 6 bases outside the gene matches. This specimen was PBMCs, taken after 24 months of ibrutinib treatment. The TCR originated in a human donor with chronic lymphocytic leukemia. The V call is TRBV5-1, the J call TRBJ1-4; 8 bases line up with TRBD1. CDR3 residues: CASSYRDRREKLFF. In nucleotides, the CDR3 is TGCGCCAGCAGCTACCGGGACAGGAGAGAAAAACTGTTTTTT.